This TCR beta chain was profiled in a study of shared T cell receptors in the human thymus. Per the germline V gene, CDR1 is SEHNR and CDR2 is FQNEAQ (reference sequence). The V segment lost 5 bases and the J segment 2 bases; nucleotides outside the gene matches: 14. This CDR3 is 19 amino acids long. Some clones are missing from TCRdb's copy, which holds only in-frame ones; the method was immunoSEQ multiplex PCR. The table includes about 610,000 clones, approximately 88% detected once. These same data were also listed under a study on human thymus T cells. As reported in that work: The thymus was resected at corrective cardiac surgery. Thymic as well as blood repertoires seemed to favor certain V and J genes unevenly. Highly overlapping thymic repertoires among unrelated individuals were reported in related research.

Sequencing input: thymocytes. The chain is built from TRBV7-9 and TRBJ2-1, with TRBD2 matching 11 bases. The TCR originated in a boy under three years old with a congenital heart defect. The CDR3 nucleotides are TGTGCCAGCAGCACCCCTAGCGGGAGGACTTTGAGGGCCTACAATGAGCAGTTCTTC. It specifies CASSTPSGRTLRAYNEQFF. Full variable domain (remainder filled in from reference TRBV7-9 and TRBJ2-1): DTGVSQNPRHKITKRGQNVTFRCDPISEHNRLYWYRQTLGQGPEFLTYFQNEAQLEKSRLLSDRFSAERPKGSFSTLEIQRTEQGDSAMYLCASSTPSGRTLRAYNEQFFGPGTRLTVL.